This note documents a single T cell receptor beta chain sequence. Its antigen is unknown. Profiling relied on immunoSEQ multiplex PCR, and the TCRdb table lists in-frame clones only, not all of them. The data hold some 150,000 clones, with roughly 90% observed a single time. Trimming removed 6 bases from V and 5 bases from J, with 19 bases in between. The germline V gene has CDR1 MNHEY and CDR2 SMNVEV (reference sequence). The CDR3 is made up of 15 amino acids. This entry belongs to a study of T cell responses to AZD1222 COVID-19 vaccine. General observations from the study: It should be noted that donors were predominantly white British and more often female, and clonal diversity was possibly underestimated.

This receptor was taken from an adult in good health. The material was peripheral blood, obtained on day 0 of AZD1222 vaccination. This rearrangement joins TRBV27 to TRBJ2-5; TRBD2 is a possible D gene (5 bases). The CDR3 sequence: CASRPLSGLAETQYF. CDR3 in DNA: TGTGCCAGCAGGCCGTTGAGCGGACTGGCGGAGACCCAGTACTTC.